This passage covers 8 T cell receptor beta chains from one sample sequenced in a study of blood T cell repertoires in COVID-19. Sequencing used immunoSEQ multiplex PCR; TCRdb keeps in-frame clones, though not all of them. The data show over 130,000 clones, approximately 80% seen once. The sample comprised peripheral blood. These receptors all stem from a man between 65 and 85 years old with acute or convalescent COVID-19.

The table lists this clone with a count of one. The chain combines TRBV18 with TRBJ2-2; D is possibly TRBD2 (6 bases). V was pared by 3 bases and J by 2 bases, with 10 bases between. The CDR3 spans 15 residues. CDR1 is KGHSH and CDR2 is LQKENI in the germline V gene. CDR3 sequence reads: CASSPYAGNTGELFF. In nucleotides, the CDR3 is TGTGCCAGCTCACCGTATGCGGGAAACACCGGGGAGCTGTTTTTT.

This rearrangement joins TRBV5-1 to TRBJ2-1; D unresolved. Germline V gene lookup returns CDR1 SGHRS and CDR2 YFSETQ. CDR3 length: 13 residues. V lost 3 bases, J lost 5 bases, and 9 bases lay in between. In nucleotides, the CDR3 is TGCGCCAGCAGCTCCAACGCGGACAATGAGCAGTTCTTC. This codes for CASSSNADNEQFF.

The chain combines TRBV7-2 with TRBJ2-7, with a tentative D call TRBD2 (5 bases). Deletions cut 2 bases from V and 6 bases from J, with 23 bases between. There are 17 residues in the CDR3. The germline V gene encodes CDR1 SGHTA and CDR2 FQGNSA. CDR3 bases: TGTGCCAGCAGCTTACCCCCCTATCTCGTGGGAGTAGCCGAGCAGTACTTC. Residues: CASSLPPYLVGVAEQYF.

There are a few counts of this clone. The chain uses TRBV5-4 and TRBJ1-1, with D possibly TRBD1 on 6 matching bases. The V and J ends lost 0 bases and 2 bases respectively, with 8 bases between them. Germline loops: CDR1 SGHNT, CDR2 YYREEE (reference sequence). The CDR3 is 14 residues long. CDR3 sequence reads: CASSLGGPNTEAFF. CDR3 nucleotide sequence: TGTGCCAGCAGCTTGGGGGGGCCAAACACTGAAGCTTTCTTT.

The chain joins TRBV9 to TRBJ2-2; TRBD2 is a possible D gene (6 bases). Per germline, CDR1 SGDLS and CDR2 YYNGEE. The CDR3 is 15 amino acids. Trimming pared 0 bases from V and 5 bases from J, leaving 11 bases between. CDR3 in amino acids: CASSVGDFRTGELFF. CDR3 in DNA: TGTGCCAGCAGCGTAGGGGACTTTAGGACCGGGGAGCTGTTTTTT.

Concerning this clone: At one boundary the junction diverges from the germline segment, which might be a read error. J is TRBJ1-1 and V is TRBV7-7; possibly TRBD1 for D (6 bases). Germline V gene sequence: CDR1 SSHAT, CDR2 FNYEAQ (reference sequence). The CDR3 totals 18 residues. The CDR3 DNA follows: TGTGCTAGCAGCTTAAGGGGGACCGACCAGATTCCGAACACTGAAGCTTTCTTT. Translation: CASSLRGTDQIPNTEAFF.

This clone turned up a few times. V gene TRBV18 combines with J gene TRBJ2-7; unclear D gene. The V end was cut by 4 bases, the J end by 2 bases, with 9 bases between. There are 13 residues in the CDR3. Germline CDR1 reads KGHSH; CDR2 reads LQKENI. This chain's CDR3 is CASSLAIPYEQYF. The CDR3, as DNA: TGTGCCAGCTCACTGGCAATACCCTACGAGCAGTACTTC.

This clone was observed a handful of times. V usage is TRBV11-3 and J usage is TRBJ2-5, with 7 nucleotides matching TRBD2. Per the germline V gene, CDR1 is SGHNT and CDR2 is YENEEA. V was pared by 5 bases and J by 5 bases, with 5 bases of the junction left unmatched. The CDR3 consists of 13 residues. CDR3: CASSLIGGETQYF. CDR3 bases: TGTGCCAGCAGCCTCATCGGGGGGGAGACCCAGTACTTC.